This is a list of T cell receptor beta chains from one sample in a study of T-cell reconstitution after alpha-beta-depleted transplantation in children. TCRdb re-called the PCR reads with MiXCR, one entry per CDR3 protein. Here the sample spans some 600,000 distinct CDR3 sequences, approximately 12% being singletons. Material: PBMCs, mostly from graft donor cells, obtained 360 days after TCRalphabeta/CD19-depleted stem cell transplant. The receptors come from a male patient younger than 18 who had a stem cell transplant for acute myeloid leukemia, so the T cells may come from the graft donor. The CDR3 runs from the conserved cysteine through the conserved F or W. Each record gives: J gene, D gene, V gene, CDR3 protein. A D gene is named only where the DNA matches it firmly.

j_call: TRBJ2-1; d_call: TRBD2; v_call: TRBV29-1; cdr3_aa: CSVVGSGRPEQFF
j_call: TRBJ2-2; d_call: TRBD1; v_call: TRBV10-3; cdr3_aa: CAISASTGGTGELFF
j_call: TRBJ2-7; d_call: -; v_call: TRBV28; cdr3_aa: CASGRIPYEQYF
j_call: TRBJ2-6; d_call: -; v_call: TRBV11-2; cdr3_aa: CASSLPRGWARLANVLTF
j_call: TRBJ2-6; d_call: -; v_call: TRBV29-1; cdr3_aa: CSVKPLVLGSGANVLTF
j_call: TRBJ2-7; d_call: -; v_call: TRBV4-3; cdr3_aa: CASSRGLPSYEQYF
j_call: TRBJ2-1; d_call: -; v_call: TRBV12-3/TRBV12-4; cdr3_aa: CASSLAESNRQFF
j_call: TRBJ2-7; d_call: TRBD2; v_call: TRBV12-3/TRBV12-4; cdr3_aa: CASSFLASGIYEQYF
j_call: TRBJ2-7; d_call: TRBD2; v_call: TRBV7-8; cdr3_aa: CASSFSLAGSSYEQYF
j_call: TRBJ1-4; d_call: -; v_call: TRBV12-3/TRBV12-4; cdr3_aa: CASSLVNQIEKLFF
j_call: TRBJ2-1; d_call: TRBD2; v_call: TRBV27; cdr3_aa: CASSLRDYIGEQFF
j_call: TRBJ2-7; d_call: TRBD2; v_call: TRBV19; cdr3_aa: CASSVAGTSGYEQYF
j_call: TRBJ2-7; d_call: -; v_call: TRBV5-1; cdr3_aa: CASSLEQRRGYEQYF
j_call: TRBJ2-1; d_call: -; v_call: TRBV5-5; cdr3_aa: CASSLMGGASVNEQFF
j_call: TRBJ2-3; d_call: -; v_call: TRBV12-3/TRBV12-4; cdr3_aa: CASTAGWRTDTQYF
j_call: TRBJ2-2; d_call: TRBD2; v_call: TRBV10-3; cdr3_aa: CAIRGTSGGANTGELFF
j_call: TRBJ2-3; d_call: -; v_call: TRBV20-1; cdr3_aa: CKGGRDTQYF
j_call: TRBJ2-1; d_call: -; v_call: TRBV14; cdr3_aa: CASSQERGTVTYNEQFF
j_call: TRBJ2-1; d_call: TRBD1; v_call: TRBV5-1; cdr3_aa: CASSSVDRGLKEQFF
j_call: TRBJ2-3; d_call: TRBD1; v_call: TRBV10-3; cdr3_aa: CAISFGQGATDTQYF
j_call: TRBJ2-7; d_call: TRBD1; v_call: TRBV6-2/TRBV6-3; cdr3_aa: CASSADRAPPYEQYF
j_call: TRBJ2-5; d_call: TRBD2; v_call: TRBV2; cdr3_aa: CASSHLAGGPQETQYF
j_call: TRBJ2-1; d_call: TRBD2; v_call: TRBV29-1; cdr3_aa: CSGERLADYNEQFF
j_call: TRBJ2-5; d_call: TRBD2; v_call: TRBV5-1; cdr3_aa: CASSFSGGKEDQYF
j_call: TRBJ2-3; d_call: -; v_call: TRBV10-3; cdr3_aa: CAISEWGESTDTQYF
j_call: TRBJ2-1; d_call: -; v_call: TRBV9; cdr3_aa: CASSVGLASASGSYNEQFF
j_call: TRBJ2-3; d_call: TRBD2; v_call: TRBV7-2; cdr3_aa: CASSPGGLAGALRTQYF
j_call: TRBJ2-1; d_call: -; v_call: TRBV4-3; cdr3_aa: CASSQGRGRSYNEQFF
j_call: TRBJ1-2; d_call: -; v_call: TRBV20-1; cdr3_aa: CSARDSRDLYGYTF
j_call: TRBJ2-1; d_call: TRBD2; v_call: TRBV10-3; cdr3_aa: CAISASGLSYNEQFF
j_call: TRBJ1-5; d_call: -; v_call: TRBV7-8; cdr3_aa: CASSLVPANQPQHF
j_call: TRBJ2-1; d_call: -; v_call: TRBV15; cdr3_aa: CATSRAGPQQFF
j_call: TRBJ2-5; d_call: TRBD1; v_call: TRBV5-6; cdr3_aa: CASSPTGVEETQYF
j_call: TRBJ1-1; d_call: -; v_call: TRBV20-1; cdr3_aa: CSAAQVNTEAFF
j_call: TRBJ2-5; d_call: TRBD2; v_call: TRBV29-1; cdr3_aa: CSVLAGGRQETQYF
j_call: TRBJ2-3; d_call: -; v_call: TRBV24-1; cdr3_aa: CATSEYRGSADTQYF
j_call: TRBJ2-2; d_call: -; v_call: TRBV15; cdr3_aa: CATRPSGGGKNTGELFF
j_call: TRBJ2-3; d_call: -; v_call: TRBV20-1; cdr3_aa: CSARSTTDTQYF
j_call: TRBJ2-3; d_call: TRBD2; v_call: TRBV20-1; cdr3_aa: CSAPIPTSPSTDTQYF
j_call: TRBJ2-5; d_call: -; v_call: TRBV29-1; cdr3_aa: CSVELSPRETQYF